Listed below are T cell receptor beta chains from one sample, sequenced in a study of vaccination effects on CD4 cells after COVID-19. Repertoires were generated with immunoSEQ multiplex PCR, while TCRdb's copy carries only in-frame clones and drops some. The sample lists tens of thousands of clones, approximately 78% occurring once. Their antigen targets remain unknown. The source was CD4+ T cells from PBMCs cultured with HCoV-OC43 spike peptides, collected after COVID-19 vaccination. The receptors come from a human donor who received a COVID-19 vaccine. CDR3s include the opening cysteine and the closing phenylalanine or tryptophan. D genes are given only for firm matches. Only part of the rows carry a size: once, few, many, or a class if the clone is expanded.

J	D	size	V	CDR3	DNA
TRBJ1-5	TRBD1	-	TRBV19	CASSTWGQGSNQPQHF	TGTGCCAGTAGTACTTGGGGACAGGGTAGCAATCAGCCCCAGCATTTT
TRBJ1-6	TRBD1	-	TRBV30	CAGQGFYNSPLHF	TGTGCCGGACAGGGGTTTTATAATTCACCCCTCCACTTT
TRBJ2-1	-	few	TRBV19	CASSIAYEQFF	TGTGCCAGTAGTATCGCCTATGAGCAGTTCTTC
TRBJ1-5	-	-	TRBV4-1	CASSPTRQTVSNQPQHF	TGCGCCAGCAGCCCTACCCGCCAGACAGTTAGCAATCAGCCCCAGCATTTT
TRBJ1-2	-	-	TRBV5-6	CASNSRIQGDGYTF	TGTGCCAGCAACTCTCGAATTCAGGGCGATGGCTACACCTTC
TRBJ2-5	-	-	TRBV6-5	CASSTWDSRTQYF	TGTGCCAGCAGTACCTGGGACTCCCGAACCCAGTACTTC
TRBJ2-1	-	-	TRBV9	CASSVALPSSYNEQFF	TGTGCCAGCAGCGTAGCTCTCCCTAGCTCCTACAATGAGCAGTTCTTC
TRBJ2-3	TRBD2	-	TRBV9	CASSATPGGAVDTQYF	TGTGCCAGCAGCGCCACCCCGGGGGGGGCTGTAGATACGCAGTATTTT
TRBJ2-2	TRBD1	-	TRBV5-1	CASTPIAGGTGELFF	TGCGCCAGCACCCCTATAGCAGGGGGAACCGGGGAGCTGTTTTTT
TRBJ1-5	-	-	TRBV6-1	CASSERQSFNQPQHF	TGTGCCAGCAGTGAGCGACAGAGCTTCAATCAGCCCCAGCATTTT
TRBJ2-1	-	few	TRBV7-9	CASSPRGQRAMEQFF	TGTGCCAGCAGCCCCAGGGGACAACGGGCCATGGAGCAGTTCTTC
TRBJ1-1	-	-	TRBV5-1	CASSRDTPNTEAFF	TGCGCCAGCAGCCGGGACACCCCGAACACTGAAGCTTTCTTT
TRBJ2-2	-	-	TRBV5-4	CASSLGGSGGELFF	TGTGCCAGCAGCTTGGGAGGTTCAGGCGGGGAGCTGTTTTTT
TRBJ1-1	-	-	TRBV7-2	CASSQLMNTEAFF	TGTGCCAGCAGTCAGCTCATGAACACTGAAGCTTTCTTT
TRBJ1-6	-	once	TRBV12-3/TRBV12-4	CASSFNLNSPLHF	TGTGCCAGCAGTTTTAACCTTAATTCACCCCTCCACTTT
TRBJ1-1	-	-	TRBV7-2	CASSLRTDEAFF	TGTGCCAGCAGCTTGAGGACGGATGAAGCTTTCTTT
TRBJ1-3	-	few	TRBV2	CATLEGNTIYF	TGTGCCACCCTGGAAGGAAACACCATATATTTT
TRBJ2-3	-	once	TRBV5-4	CASSSTGRADTQYF	TGTGCCAGCAGCTCGACAGGGAGGGCAGATACGCAGTATTTT
TRBJ1-2	-	-	TRBV6-6	CASSYDSNYGYTF	TGTGCCAGCAGTTATGACAGTAACTATGGCTACACCTTC
TRBJ2-3	-	-	TRBV4-3	CASSQDLTDTQYF	TGCGCCAGCAGCCAAGATCTCACAGATACGCAGTATTTT
TRBJ1-2	-	few	TRBV6-1	CASSPQGGESYGYTF	TGTGCCAGCAGTCCCCAGGGCGGGGAGAGCTATGGCTACACCTTC
TRBJ1-4	-	few	TRBV10-3	CAISGTDEKLFF	TGTGCCATCAGCGGGACGGATGAAAAACTGTTTTTT
TRBJ1-1	-	-	TRBV11-1	CASSSGAQGTEAFF	TGTGCCAGCAGCTCCGGGGCCCAGGGAACTGAAGCTTTCTTT
TRBJ1-4	-	-	TRBV12-3/TRBV12-4	CASSRGVELFF	TGTGCCAGCAGCCGCGGGGTCGAACTGTTTTTT
TRBJ1-6	-	-	TRBV12-3/TRBV12-4	CATPRDPLHF	TGTGCCACCCCTAGGGACCCCCTCCACTTT
TRBJ2-1	TRBD1	-	TRBV2	CATNGQGSYNEQFF	TGTGCCACCAACGGACAGGGCTCCTACAATGAGCAGTTCTTC
TRBJ2-3	TRBD2	-	TRBV10-3	CALGTSSTDTQYF	TGTGCCCTAGGGACTAGCAGCACAGATACGCAGTATTTT
TRBJ1-1	-	-	TRBV5-1	CASSLGTGAWVNTEAFF	TGCGCCAGCAGCCTCGGGACGGGAGCGTGGGTGAACACTGAAGCTTTCTTT
TRBJ1-5	-	-	TRBV15	CATSLKGSNQPQHF	TGTGCCACCAGCTTAAAAGGGAGCAATCAGCCCCAGCATTTT
TRBJ2-3	-	-	TRBV6-2/TRBV6-3	CASSYGLRQAISTDTQYF	TGTGCCAGCAGTTACGGACTTCGTCAGGCGATAAGCACAGATACGCAGTATTTT
TRBJ1-4	-	-	TRBV9	CASSVDGRVLGEKLFF	TGTGCCAGCAGCGTAGATGGGAGGGTGTTAGGTGAAAAACTGTTTTTT
TRBJ1-1	TRBD1	few	TRBV2	CASSGDRDTEAFF	TGTGCCAGCAGCGGGGACAGGGACACTGAAGCTTTCTTT
TRBJ1-1	-	-	TRBV7-9	CASSLSQNTEAFF	TGTGCCAGCAGCTTATCCCAGAACACTGAAGCTTTCTTT
TRBJ1-4	TRBD1	once	TRBV28	CASSLDRDEKLFF	TGTGCCAGCAGCCTAGACAGGGATGAAAAACTGTTTTTT
TRBJ2-4	-	-	TRBV5-1	CASSSRPQGEDIQYF	TGCGCCAGCAGCTCCCGTCCCCAGGGGGAGGACATTCAGTACTTC
TRBJ1-5	-	-	TRBV3-1/TRBV3-2	CASSQDSGASNQPQHF	TGTGCCAGCAGCCAAGATAGCGGGGCGAGCAATCAGCCCCAGCATTTT
TRBJ2-5	-	-	TRBV6-2/TRBV6-3	CASSYSLGPTGPETQYF	TGTGCCAGCAGTTACTCCTTGGGCCCAACAGGGCCAGAGACCCAGTACTTC
TRBJ2-1	TRBD2	-	TRBV7-9	CASSFTGTRNNEQFF	TGTGCCAGCAGTTTTACCGGGACTAGAAACAATGAGCAGTTCTTC
TRBJ2-5	-	-	TRBV2	CASRPDQETQYF	TGTGCCAGCAGGCCGGACCAAGAGACCCAGTACTTC